Listed here are 27 T cell receptor beta chains from one sample, sequenced in a study of blood T cells in healthy people across ages. A second PCR of about 7 to 11 cycles used a sample-barcoded 5' primer and a J-beta primer mix. TCRdb fed the 5' RACE reads into MiXCR, producing one record per CDR3 protein. In the table there are roughly 800,000 distinct CDR3 sequences, 20% to 25% of which are singletons. The data also belong to a second study, concerning T cells of mothers and their children.

The specimen sequenced was blood. The receptors shown here come from a boy younger than 18 in good health.

In DNA form, the CDR3 reads TGTGCCAGCAGCCCCGCTAGTGGGGCCTACAATGAGCAGTTCTTC. Its translation is CASSPASGAYNEQFF. This sequence joins TRBV7-2 and TRBJ2-1; D gene uncertain. This CDR3 is 15 amino acids long. V was pared by 5 bases and J by 2 bases, with 13 bases between. Germline V gives CDR1 SGHTA, CDR2 FQGNSA.

This clonotype came up a few times. The rearrangement uses TRBV29-1 and TRBJ2-1, with 9 bases fitting TRBD2. The DNA end is more similar to TRBJ2-7, so the J call may be wrong. CDR1 and CDR2 from the germline V gene are SQVTM and ANQGSEA. The CDR3 has 12 residues. The DNA for the CDR3 is TGCAGCGTTAGGACTAGCGAGTACGAGCAGTACTTC. It translates to CSVRTSEYEQYF.

The rearrangement links TRBV7-2 to TRBJ1-5; TRBD1 might be the D (5 bases). Germline assignment: CDR1 SGHTA and CDR2 FQGNSA. The V end lost 1 base, the J end lost 6 bases, and 13 bases lay between the germline ends. The CDR3 is 15 amino acids. CDR3 in DNA: TGTGCCAGCAGCTTAGAAGCAGGGTGGGGTCAGCCCCAGCATTTT. This translates into CASSLEAGWGQPQHF. The full variable domain, rest sourced from reference TRBV7-2 and TRBJ1-5, is GAGVSQSPSNKVTEKGKDVELRCDPISGHTALYWYRQSLGQGLEFLIYFQGNSAPDKSGLPSDRFSAERTGGSVSTLTIQRTQQEDSAVYLCASSLEAGWGQPQHFGDGTRLSIL.

CDR3 region: CASSPRAERAQYF. For the CDR3, the DNA is TGTGCCAGCAGCCCACGGGCGGAGAGGGCGCAGTATTTT. The V call is TRBV6-5, the J call TRBJ2-3; a possible D gene is TRBD2 (5 bases). Germline loops: CDR1 MNHEY, CDR2 SVGAGI. CDR3 length equals 13 residues. Trimming shortened V by 6 bases and J by 10 bases, and 17 bases separated the two germline ends.

There are many counts of this clonotype. The chain links TRBV12-3 or TRBV12-4 to TRBJ2-3; D is uncertain. CDR3 length equals 13 residues. V gave up 5 bases and J gave up 0 bases, with 6 bases separating them. The CDR3 DNA sequence: TGTGCCAGCAGTCCTGACAGCACAGATACGCAGTATTTT. Its protein is CASSPDSTDTQYF.

This chain joins TRBV7-8 and TRBJ1-3; 7 nucleotides agree with TRBD1. The trim removed 5 bases at V and 3 bases at J, leaving 10 bases unmatched. The CDR3 totals 16 residues. CDR1 SGHVS and CDR2 FQNEAQ come from the germline V gene. The CDR3 is CASSPREGARGNTIYF. Written as DNA, the CDR3 is TGTGCCAGCAGCCCAAGGGAGGGGGCGCGTGGAAACACCATATATTTT.

The V call is TRBV2, the J call TRBJ2-5, with 7 nucleotides matching TRBD1. This CDR3 has 14 amino acids. Trimming removed 7 bases from V and 2 bases from J; junction bases left unmatched: 7. CDR1 is SNHLY and CDR2 is FYNNEI in the germline V gene. The CDR3 DNA reads as TGTGCCAGCATCCCGACAGGGCGTCAAGAGACCCAGTACTTC. Translated: CASIPTGRQETQYF.

This clonotype was counted between two and nine times. The chain joins TRBV29-1 to TRBJ1-4, with D possibly TRBD1 on 6 matching bases. CDR1 is SQVTM and CDR2 is ANQGSEA in the germline V gene. The CDR3 runs 14 residues. Between the trimmed V and J ends, which lost 6 bases and 4 bases, there was a span of 15 bases. CDR3: CSVATQGFNEKLFF. CDR3 DNA sequence: TGCAGCGTAGCGACACAGGGTTTTAATGAAAAACTGTTTTTT.

This clonotype was recorded a few times. The gene calls are TRBV20-1 and TRBJ1-5; D is unclear. Trimming stripped 6 bases from V and 3 bases from J, with 18 bases between. The CDR3 contains 15 residues. Germline CDR1 is DFQATT and CDR2 is SNEGSKA (reference sequence). The CDR3 nucleotides read TGCAGTGCCCTGCCCGGCGACGGGGACAATCAGCCCCAGCATTTT. Encoded protein: CSALPGDGDNQPQHF.

The rearrangement uses TRBV20-1 and TRBJ2-5; D may correspond to TRBD1 or TRBD2 (6 bases each). Germline assignment: CDR1 DFQATT and CDR2 SNEGSKA (reference sequence). CDR3 length: 13 residues. Trimming took 6 bases from V and 2 from J, leaving 13 bases between them. The CDR3 loop reads CSAFLGGQETQYF. The CDR3, as DNA: TGCAGTGCCTTTTTAGGGGGGCAAGAGACCCAGTACTTC.

There are many counts of this clonotype. V and J are TRBV4-2 and TRBJ1-2; TRBD1 agrees at 10 bases. The junction had 6 bases not matched to a gene; V was cut back by 0 bases and J by 8 bases. The CDR3 spans 15 residues. Germline values: CDR1 LGHNA, CDR2 YNFKEQ. CDR3 nucleotides: TGTGCCAGCAGCCAAGATAGGACAGGGGGTAGAGGCTACACCTTC. Translating gives CASSQDRTGGRGYTF.

V usage is TRBV11-2 and J usage is TRBJ2-1, with D perhaps TRBD1 or TRBD2 (5 bases each). The assigned J gene may be wrong: the sequence end matches TRBJ2-5 better. The CDR3 spans 15 residues. Germline CDR1 SGHAT, CDR2 FQNNGV. The CDR3 DNA reads as TGTGCCAGCAGCCCCATTGAGGGGCTGCCGGAGACCCAGTACTTC. This gives the protein CASSPIEGLPETQYF.

This clonotype was counted a few times. CDR3 coding DNA: TGTGCCAGCAGTTTAAGCGGGAGAACCACAGATACGCAGTATTTT. This sequence encodes CASSLSGRTTDTQYF. The genes are TRBV12-3 or TRBV12-4 and TRBJ2-3; 8 bases line up with TRBD2. Germline trimming cut 2 bases from V and 2 bases from J; bases unmatched to any gene: 3. The CDR3 spans 15 residues.

The V call is TRBV29-1, the J call TRBJ1-1; the D is unclear. Deletions cut 4 bases from V and 3 bases from J, with 6 bases between. The CDR3 runs to 11 residues. The germline gives CDR1 SQVTM, CDR2 ANQGSEA. The CDR3 protein is CSVVGYTEAFF. CDR3 coding DNA: TGCAGCGTTGTAGGGTACACTGAAGCTTTCTTT.

The J gene is TRBJ2-2, the V gene TRBV5-1; 8 nucleotides line up with TRBD2. This CDR3 comprises 17 residues. V gave up 1 base and J gave up 3 bases; unmatched junction bases: 8. CDR1 is SGHRS and CDR2 is YFSETQ in the germline V gene. CDR3 nucleotides: TGCGCCAGCAGCTTGTACCCGGGGGGGATCGACACCGGGGAGCTGTTTTTT. Translating it yields CASSLYPGGIDTGELFF.

The chain carries TRBV15 and TRBJ2-1, with 8 bases matching TRBD2. J was trimmed by 2 bases and V by 0 bases; bases with no gene match: 6. The CDR3 contains 17 residues. Germline CDR1 LNHNV, CDR2 YYDKDF (reference sequence). The CDR3 sequence: CATSRDITSGAYNEQFF. In nucleotides, the CDR3 is TGTGCCACCAGCAGAGATATAACTAGCGGTGCCTACAATGAGCAGTTCTTC.

Only a few counts were recorded for this clonotype. This chain links TRBV29-1 with TRBJ1-3, with D hard to call. CDR3 length equals 12 residues. Germline assignment: CDR1 SQVTM and CDR2 ANQGSEA. V lost 8 bases, J lost 2 bases, and 10 bases lay in between. CDR3 in amino acids: CSRADAGNTIYF. The CDR3 DNA is TGCAGCCGGGCAGACGCTGGAAACACCATATATTTT. Drawing the rest from reference TRBV29-1 and TRBJ1-3, the complete variable domain is SAVISQKPSRDICQRGTSLTIQCQVDSQVTMMFWYRQQPGQSLTLIATANQGSEATYESGFVIDKFPISRPNLTFSTLTVSNMSPEDSSIYLCSRADAGNTIYFGEGSWLTVV.

This sequence joins TRBV29-1 and TRBJ2-5; 8 bases are shared with TRBD2. The closer fit of TRBJ2-1 to the DNA end suggests the J call may be wrong. This CDR3 is 13 amino acids long. Germline CDR1 is SQVTM and CDR2 is ANQGSEA. The CDR3 DNA reads as TGCAGCGTTGAAGCGGGAGGGCTTGGTGAGCAGTTCTTC. Translation gives CSVEAGGLGEQFF.

This clonotype was counted many times. The chain recombines TRBV20-1 with TRBJ1-1, with no clear D. The ends were cut back, 4 bases at V and 0 bases at J, with 12 bases in the middle. This CDR3 is built from 14 residues. Per germline, CDR1 DFQATT and CDR2 SNEGSKA (reference sequence). CDR3 protein: CSAKTPGMNTEAFF. The CDR3 DNA is TGCAGTGCTAAAACCCCCGGGATGAACACTGAAGCTTTCTTT.

There are a few counts of this clonotype. V gene TRBV6-1 combines with J gene TRBJ2-5; 9 positions agree with TRBD2. V lost 5 bases, J lost 2 bases, and 12 bases stayed unmatched. Germline V gene data show CDR1 as MNHNS and CDR2 as SASEGT. The CDR3 covers 17 residues. The CDR3 DNA is TGTGCCAGCAGTCAGCCTATGCCTAGCGGGGTACAAGAGACCCAGTACTTC. Protein sequence: CASSQPMPSGVQETQYF.

This clonotype was detected a few times. This sequence joins TRBV29-1 and TRBJ1-2; tentatively, D is TRBD1 (5 bases). The V and J ends lost 6 bases and 2 bases respectively, with 16 bases between them. This CDR3 contains 14 residues. Germline values: CDR1 SQVTM, CDR2 ANQGSEA. For the CDR3, the DNA is TGCAGCGTGAGAACGATACAGGCGAACTATGGCTACACCTTC. Translation: CSVRTIQANYGYTF. Supplemented by reference TRBV29-1 and TRBJ1-2, the full variable domain reads SAVISQKPSRDICQRGTSLTIQCQVDSQVTMMFWYRQQPGQSLTLIATANQGSEATYESGFVIDKFPISRPNLTFSTLTVSNMSPEDSSIYLCSVRTIQANYGYTFGSGTRLTVV.

This sequence joins TRBV29-1 and TRBJ2-3, with D unclear. The CDR3 totals 16 residues. Trimming took off 3 bases at V and 0 bases at J, with 16 bases between the two ends. Germline CDR1 is SQVTM and CDR2 is ANQGSEA. In nucleotides, the CDR3 is TGCAGCGTTGATGATGATGGGCTAGAGAGCACAGATACGCAGTATTTT. Translating it yields CSVDDDGLESTDTQYF.

The chain couples TRBV20-1 to TRBJ2-5, with D uncertain. CDR1 is DFQATT, CDR2 SNEGSKA, per germline (reference sequence). The CDR3 is 15 residues long. V gave up 2 bases and J gave up 2 bases, with 15 bases separating them. DNA for the CDR3: TGCAGTGCTAGATCATACGGCTTCGATCAAGAGACCCAGTACTTC. This sequence encodes CSARSYGFDQETQYF.

This clonotype was seen more than once but under ten times. The genes are TRBV29-1 and TRBJ2-1, with a tentative D call TRBD2 (6 bases). The germline V gene encodes CDR1 SQVTM and CDR2 ANQGSEA. This CDR3 contains 13 residues. With 1 base removed from V and 5 bases from J, the gap between germline ends came to 9 bases. The CDR3 sequence is CSVEAWGDNEQFF. Written as DNA, the CDR3 is TGCAGCGTTGAAGCTTGGGGGGACAATGAGCAGTTCTTC.

J is TRBJ1-2 and V is TRBV20-1; D may be TRBD1 (6 bases). V lost 3 bases and J lost 8, with 16 bases in between. Germline V gene lookup returns CDR1 DFQATT and CDR2 SNEGSKA (reference sequence). This CDR3 is built from 13 residues. CDR3 amino acids: CSASPGGGVGYTF. In DNA, the CDR3 is TGCAGTGCTAGTCCGGGGGGCGGTGTAGGCTACACCTTC.

This clonotype was observed a few times. The V gene is TRBV11-2, the J gene TRBJ2-7; D unclear. Germline V lookup: CDR1 SGHAT, CDR2 FQNNGV. Trimming stripped 5 bases from V and 6 bases from J, with 17 bases between. The CDR3 extends over 14 amino acids. DNA of the CDR3: TGTGCCAGCAGCAATAATAAAGGTGTCGGCGAGCAGTACTTC. It specifies CASSNNKGVGEQYF.

This clonotype was picked up a small number of times. V is TRBV5-1 and J is TRBJ1-1; maybe TRBD1 (6 bases). The ends were cut back, 0 bases at V and 4 bases at J, with 13 bases in the middle. Germline V gives CDR1 SGHRS, CDR2 YFSETQ. This CDR3 has 15 amino acids. The CDR3 loop is CASSLDYRVGTEAFF. In nucleotides, the CDR3 is TGCGCCAGCAGCTTGGACTACAGGGTGGGCACTGAAGCTTTCTTT.